This record covers a single TCR beta chain. Its cognate antigen is unknown. CDR3 length: 19 amino acids. The trim removed 0 bases at V and 2 bases at J, leaving 11 bases unmatched. The germline V gene encodes CDR1 SGHDN and CDR2 FVKESK. This sample stems from a study of T cell responses to AZD1222 COVID-19 vaccine. Study-wide findings and caveats: Donors were mostly white British, more females; clonal diversity possibly underestimated. Of the AZD1222 recipients, only 5 to 7 were seropositive at baseline.

Measured with immunoSEQ multiplex PCR; TCRdb has only the in-frame clones, and not every one. The table has 80,000 to 130,000 clones, about 86% seen once. This chain links TRBV14 with TRBJ2-5, with 11 bases identical to TRBD2. The TCR was taken from an adult in good health. The specimen comprised peripheral blood, sampled on day 0 of AZD1222 vaccination. The DNA of the CDR3 is TGTGCCAGCAGCCAAGATGTAGGTCTAGCGGGGGGAAGTCAAGAGACCCAGTACTTC. This gives the protein CASSQDVGLAGGSQETQYF.